One and the same sample provided the 32 T cell receptor beta chains below, sequenced in a study of blood T cell repertoires in COVID-19. Profiled with immunoSEQ multiplex PCR; TCRdb holds only in-frame clones, not every one. The sample includes around 270,000 clones, around 85% seen only once; the top ten take 0.87%. The specimen sequenced was peripheral blood. The source is a human donor with COVID-19, enrolled during active disease. The donor label of this sample is uncertain.

V usage is TRBV9 and J usage is TRBJ1-3; the D gene is possibly TRBD1 (6 bases). This CDR3 spans 17 amino acids. Germline values: CDR1 SGDLS, CDR2 YYNGEE. The V end was cut by 3 bases, the J end by 4 bases, with 20 bases between. For the CDR3, the DNA is TGTGCCAGCAGCGCAAGCCCCAGGGGAAATGGAGGAAACACCATATATTTT. Translating it yields CASSASPRGNGGNTIYF.

The chain couples TRBV11-2 to TRBJ1-2, with 7 bases lining up with TRBD1. CDR3 length: 14 residues. CDR1 and CDR2 from the germline V gene are SGHAT and FQNNGV. The V segment lost 4 bases and the J segment 4 bases; nucleotides outside the gene matches: 6. CDR3 sequence (DNA): TGTGCCAGCAGCTCAAACAGGGGAGGCTATGGCTACACCTTC. This encodes CASSSNRGGYGYTF.

This sequence joins TRBV2 and TRBJ2-7, with TRBD1 identical over 9 bases. The germline CDR1 and CDR2 sequences are SNHLY and FYNNEI. The CDR3 length is 14 residues. The V and J ends lost 5 bases and 3 bases, in that order; junction bases with no gene match: 5. Here the CDR3 DNA reads TGTGCCAGCAGTCGACAGGGGGACTACTACGAGCAGTACTTC. The encoded protein is CASSRQGDYYEQYF. Complete variable domain (other parts from reference TRBV2 and TRBJ2-7): EPEVTQTPSHQVTQMGQEVILRCVPISNHLYFYWYRQILGQKVEFLVSFYNNEISEKSEIFDDQFSVERPDGSNFTLKIRSTKLEDSAMYFCASSRQGDYYEQYFGPGTRLTVT.

V usage is TRBV7-3 and J usage is TRBJ2-1, with 8 bases fitting TRBD1. Germline V CDR1 and CDR2: SGHTA, FQGTGA. V gave up 2 bases and J gave up 1 base; unmatched junction bases: 4. The CDR3 is 16 residues long. This CDR3 is CASSLAQGASYNEQFF. The CDR3 bases are TGTGCCAGCAGCTTAGCCCAGGGGGCATCCTACAATGAGCAGTTCTTC.

In this sample, this clone turned up once. The chain joins TRBV12-5 to TRBJ2-5, with 11 bases that match TRBD2. The germline V gene has CDR1 LGHNT and CDR2 FRNRAP. The CDR3 has 15 residues. Unmatched junction bases numbered 8, after V lost 6 bases and J lost 5 bases. In DNA, the CDR3 is TGTGCTAGTGGCCAACTAGCGGGAGCTGTGGAGACCCAGTACTTC. It encodes CASGQLAGAVETQYF.

The chain joins TRBV30 to TRBJ2-2; D not certain. V lost 3 bases and J lost 0, with 5 bases in between. CDR1 GTSNPN and CDR2 SVGIG come from the germline V gene (reference sequence). The CDR3 runs to 13 residues. The CDR3 is CAWRRTNTGELFF. The CDR3 nucleotides read TGTGCCTGGAGGCGAACGAACACCGGGGAGCTGTTTTTT.

The rearrangement links TRBV5-4 to TRBJ1-2; D not certain. Germline values: CDR1 SGHNT, CDR2 YYREEE (reference sequence). V lost 0 bases and J 0 bases, leaving 12 bases between the germline ends. The CDR3 sequence is 16 residues long. The CDR3 region has the DNA TGTGCCAGCAGCTTGGGTGGCAGTGATCCTAACTATGGCTACACCTTC. Its protein is CASSLGGSDPNYGYTF. Full variable domain (remainder filled in from reference TRBV5-4 and TRBJ1-2): ETGVTQSPTHLIKTRGQQVTLRCSSQSGHNTVSWYQQALGQGPQFIFQYYREEENGRGNFPPRFSGLQFPNYSSELNVNALELDDSALYLCASSLGGSDPNYGYTFGSGTRLTVV.

The chain has TRBV19 and TRBJ1-1; tentative D call: TRBD1 (6 bases). The germline V gene has CDR1 LNHDA and CDR2 SQIVND (reference sequence). This CDR3 region has 13 residues. V gave up 6 bases and J gave up 4 bases, with 12 bases separating them. The CDR3 is CASRPRGSTEAFF. The CDR3 DNA is TGTGCCAGTAGGCCGAGGGGGTCCACTGAAGCTTTCTTT.

The chain links TRBV6-5 to TRBJ2-2, with TRBD2 matching 8 bases. V lost 2 bases, J lost 1 base, and 0 bases stayed unmatched. Germline V CDR1 and CDR2: MNHEY, SVGAGI. The CDR3 is made up of 15 amino acids. The CDR3: CASSYRGGNTGELFF. As DNA, the CDR3 is TGTGCCAGCAGTTACCGGGGGGGGAACACCGGGGAGCTGTTTTTT.

This chain links TRBV4-2 with TRBJ1-1, with D uncertain. Trimming cost V 0 bases and J 0 bases, with 23 bases left between them. Germline CDR1 reads LGHNA; CDR2 reads YNFKEQ. The CDR3 length is 20 residues. The CDR3 DNA reads as TGTGCCAGCAGCCAAGAACCCCCCCTTCCGGAGCGGGGTATGAACACTGAAGCTTTCTTT. Protein sequence: CASSQEPPLPERGMNTEAFF.

This clone was seen a single time. The CDR3 DNA reads TGTGCCAGCAGCTTAACTCGCTCCGGGAGAGTTGGGTCGAGCGAGCAGTACTTC. It encodes CASSLTRSGRVGSSEQYF. This chain connects TRBV7-8 to TRBJ2-7, with a weak D call TRBD2 (6 bases). With 2 bases removed from V and 6 bases from J, the gap between germline ends came to 26 bases. The CDR3 loop spans 18 amino acids. CDR1 SGHVS and CDR2 FQNEAQ come from the germline V gene.

The V gene is TRBV7-9, the J gene TRBJ2-1, with 14 positions matching TRBD2. The germline V gene encodes CDR1 SEHNR and CDR2 FQNEAQ (reference sequence). The J segment lost 12 bases and the V segment lost 5 bases, leaving 9 bases of the junction unmatched. The CDR3 is 15 residues long. The CDR3 DNA reads TGTGCCAGCAGCCCGGCGACTAGCGGGAGGGTGGTGCAGTTCTTC. Translating gives CASSPATSGRVVQFF. The complete variable domain, with remaining parts taken from reference TRBV7-9 and TRBJ2-1, reads DTGVSQNPRHKITKRGQNVTFRCDPISEHNRLYWYRQTLGQGPEFLTYFQNEAQLEKSRLLSDRFSAERPKGSFSTLEIQRTEQGDSAMYLCASSPATSGRVVQFFGPGTRLTVL.

The gene calls are TRBV2 and TRBJ1-4; 10 positions match TRBD1. This CDR3 has 15 residues. Germline CDR1 and CDR2: SNHLY and FYNNEI. Losses at the gene ends were 6 bases for V and 8 bases for J; bases not matched to a gene: 9. The CDR3 DNA follows: TGTGCCAGCAGGCGGGGACAGGGGTCGGGAGAAAAACTGTTTTTT. Translating gives CASRRGQGSGEKLFF.

This chain connects TRBV9 to TRBJ2-1; 11 nucleotides match TRBD2. This CDR3 comprises 15 residues. The trim removed 2 bases at V and 5 bases at J, leaving 3 bases unmatched. CDR1 and CDR2 from the germline V gene are SGDLS and YYNGEE. This CDR3 reads CASSVGLAENNEQFF. The CDR3 DNA sequence: TGTGCCAGCAGCGTGGGACTAGCGGAGAACAATGAGCAGTTCTTC.

The chain employs TRBV7-3 and TRBJ1-1; tentatively, D is TRBD1 (6 bases). The V and J ends lost 2 bases and 1 base respectively, with 11 bases between them. Per germline, CDR1 SGHTA and CDR2 FQGTGA. CDR3 length equals 15 residues. CDR3 region: CASSLRSGANTEAFF. As DNA, the CDR3 is TGTGCCAGCAGCTTACGTTCAGGGGCGAACACTGAAGCTTTCTTT. Looking up the rest from reference TRBV7-3 and TRBJ1-1 gives the full variable domain: GAGVSQTPSNKVTEKGKYVELRCDPISGHTALYWYRQSLGQGPEFLIYFQGTGAADDSGLPNDRFFAVRPEGSVSTLKIQRTERGDSAVYLCASSLRSGANTEAFFGQGTRLTVV.

The chain has TRBV3-1 (or the pseudogene TRBV3-2) and TRBJ2-7; D possibly corresponds to TRBD2 (6 bases). Deletions cut 4 bases from V and 6 bases from J, with 13 bases between. Germline CDR1 reads LGHDT; CDR2 reads YNNKEL (reference sequence). This CDR3 has 13 amino acids. The CDR3, as DNA: TGTGCCAGCAGCCCGACTAGAGACGTCGAGCAGTACTTC. Translated: CASSPTRDVEQYF.

This chain joins TRBV19 and TRBJ1-1; 8 positions match TRBD1. There are 13 residues in the CDR3. The germline V gene encodes CDR1 LNHDA and CDR2 SQIVND (reference sequence). V was clipped by 6 bases and J by 1 base; unmatched bases: 1. In nucleotides, the CDR3 is TGTGCCAGTAGAGGGACAGGGAACACTGAAGCTTTCTTT. Its translation is CASRGTGNTEAFF.

This sequence joins TRBV10-1 and TRBJ2-1; 12 nucleotides line up with TRBD2. V trimming: 3 bases; J trimming: 5 bases; junction bases outside the gene matches: 8. Germline assignment: CDR1 WNHNN and CDR2 SYGVQD (reference sequence). The CDR3 has 17 residues. The CDR3 is CASSDLGGLAGNNEQFF. DNA for the CDR3: TGCGCCAGCAGTGATCTTGGAGGACTAGCGGGAAACAATGAGCAGTTCTTC.

This sequence joins TRBV18 and TRBJ2-5; TRBD2 agrees at 10 bases. This CDR3 region has 17 residues. From germline, CDR1 is KGHSH and CDR2 LQKENI. V shed 2 bases, J shed 5 bases, and the junction held 11 bases outside the gene matches. The CDR3 DNA reads TGTGCCAGCTCACCAATCCCTAGCGGGAGTCTGACGGAGACCCAGTACTTC. Its protein product is CASSPIPSGSLTETQYF. Together with reference TRBV18 and TRBJ2-5, the CDR3 gives the full variable domain: NAGVMQNPRHLVRRRGQEARLRCSPMKGHSHVYWYRQLPEEGLKFMVYLQKENIIDESGMPKERFSAEFPKEGPSILRIQQVVRGDSAAYFCASSPIPSGSLTETQYFGPGTRLLVL.

This chain links TRBV20-1 with TRBJ2-7; D ambiguous. The V and J ends lost 0 bases and 5 bases respectively, with 5 bases between them. Germline CDR1 is DFQATT and CDR2 is SNEGSKA (reference sequence). The CDR3 is 11 residues long. CDR3 residues: CSARDLDEQYF. CDR3 nucleotide sequence: TGCAGTGCTAGAGATCTTGACGAGCAGTACTTC.

The chain has TRBV6-6 and TRBJ2-1; D might be TRBD2 (6 bases). CDR3 length: 14 amino acids. V was clipped by 6 bases and J by 7 bases, with 16 bases between them. Germline assignment: CDR1 MNHNY and CDR2 SVGAGI (reference sequence). The CDR3 DNA follows: TGTGCCAGCAGCCCTGCGGGACCCCCGAATGAGCAGTTCTTC. It is translated as CASSPAGPPNEQFF.

The J gene is TRBJ2-7, the V gene TRBV15; tentatively, D is TRBD2 (6 bases). Germline CDR1 and CDR2: LNHNV and YYDKDF (reference sequence). This CDR3 has 17 amino acids. V was clipped by 0 bases and J by 5 bases, with 20 bases between them. The DNA for the CDR3 is TGTGCCACCAGCAGAGATTACCCGGACGTCGGAGGGAACGAGCAGTACTTC. Its translation is CATSRDYPDVGGNEQYF. Looking up the rest from reference TRBV15 and TRBJ2-7 gives the full variable domain: DAMVIQNPRYQVTQFGKPVTLSCSQTLNHNVMYWYQQKSSQAPKLLFHYYDKDFNNEADTPDNFQSRRPNTSFCFLDIRSPGLGDTAMYLCATSRDYPDVGGNEQYFGPGTRLTVT.

The CDR3 loop is CASSSPRDSGANSPLHF. The DNA of the CDR3 is TGTGCCAGCAGTTCTCCCCGGGACTCTGGTGCCAATTCACCCCTCCACTTT. V gene TRBV5-8 combines with J gene TRBJ1-6, with D possibly being TRBD1 (5 bases). The CDR3 length is 17 residues. Germline V gives CDR1 SGHTS, CDR2 YDEGEE. With 5 bases removed from V and 7 bases from J, the gap between germline ends came to 22 bases.

The chain joins TRBV5-4 to TRBJ2-7; 11 nucleotides match TRBD2. Germline CDR1 is SGHNT and CDR2 is YYREEE (reference sequence). The CDR3 length is 14 residues. V gave up 4 bases and J gave up 4 bases; unmatched junction bases: 4. The CDR3: CASSTLAGGYEQYF. CDR3 nucleotides: TGTGCCAGCAGCACTTTAGCGGGAGGGTACGAGCAGTACTTC.

This chain uses TRBV5-1 with TRBJ1-2, with TRBD1 as a possible D gene (6 bases). CDR3 length: 14 residues. CDR1 and CDR2 (germline): SGHRS, YFSETQ. Trimming took off 2 bases at V and 2 bases at J, with 10 bases between the two ends. CDR3: CASSLLQGNYGYTF. The CDR3 region has the DNA TGCGCCAGCAGCTTATTGCAGGGGAACTATGGCTACACCTTC. The whole variable domain, remainder taken from reference TRBV5-1 and TRBJ1-2, is KAGVTQTPRYLIKTRGQQVTLSCSPISGHRSVSWYQQTPGQGLQFLFEYFSETQRNKGNFPGRFSGRQFSNSRSEMNVSTLELGDSALYLCASSLLQGNYGYTFGSGTRLTVV.

The chain links TRBV3-1 (or the pseudogene TRBV3-2) to TRBJ1-1, with 9 nucleotides matching TRBD1. Trimming at V came to 4 bases and at J to 1 base, leaving 4 bases not matched to a gene. Per germline, CDR1 LGHDT and CDR2 YNNKEL (reference sequence). The CDR3 consists of 15 residues. Here the CDR3 DNA reads TGTGCCAGCAGCCCGTGGGACAGGGAGAACACTGAAGCTTTCTTT. It is translated as CASSPWDRENTEAFF.

This clone was recorded a few times. V usage is TRBV14 and J usage is TRBJ1-1, with 7 bases lining up with TRBD1. The CDR3 runs 17 residues. Germline V gene data show CDR1 as SGHDN and CDR2 as FVKESK. Losses at the gene ends were 3 bases for V and 1 base for J; bases not matched to a gene: 11. CDR3 DNA: TGTGCCAGCAGCCACACCGCGAAGGACAGGACGAACACTGAAGCTTTCTTT. Protein sequence: CASSHTAKDRTNTEAFF.

This chain's CDR3 is CASSAQLAGGTQYEQYF. The CDR3 nucleotides are TGTGCCAGCAGTGCCCAACTAGCGGGAGGGACCCAGTACGAGCAGTACTTC. The rearrangement links TRBV27 to TRBJ2-7, with 13 bases lining up with TRBD2. The CDR3 totals 17 residues. V trimming: 5 bases; J trimming: 4 bases; junction bases outside the gene matches: 11. Germline V gene lookup returns CDR1 MNHEY and CDR2 SMNVEV (reference sequence).

J is TRBJ2-7 and V is TRBV4-1, with 9 bases matching TRBD2. J was trimmed by 3 bases and V by 1 base; bases with no gene match: 10. Germline values: CDR1 MGHRA, CDR2 YSYEKL. The CDR3 extends over 17 amino acids. The CDR3 sequence is CASSQVGFSGSDYEQYF. The CDR3 region has the DNA TGCGCCAGCAGCCAAGTGGGGTTTAGCGGGAGTGACTACGAGCAGTACTTC.

V is TRBV9 and J is TRBJ2-1; TRBD2 matches 8 bases. There are 16 residues in the CDR3. V trimming: 4 bases; J trimming: 5 bases; junction bases outside the gene matches: 11. Germline V gene data show CDR1 as SGDLS and CDR2 as YYNGEE. CDR3 residues: CASSPSGRPLNNEQFF. In DNA form, the CDR3 reads TGTGCCAGCAGCCCGAGCGGGAGACCCCTAAACAATGAGCAGTTCTTC.

V is TRBV7-3 and J is TRBJ2-7, with a weak D call TRBD2 (6 bases). The germline V gene encodes CDR1 SGHTA and CDR2 FQGTGA. The CDR3 spans 15 residues. V lost 5 bases, J lost 0 bases, and 14 bases lay in between. The CDR3 DNA reads as TGTGCCAGCAGCGGAGGGGCGGGGAACTCCTACGAGCAGTACTTC. This gives the protein CASSGGAGNSYEQYF.

This clone was detected once. The rearrangement links TRBV27 to TRBJ2-7; 8 nucleotides agree with TRBD2. Germline values: CDR1 MNHEY, CDR2 SMNVEV (reference sequence). This CDR3 comprises 14 residues. Trimming removed 3 bases from V and 6 bases from J; junction bases left unmatched: 7. The CDR3 loop is CASSFQAGAVEQYF. DNA of the CDR3: TGTGCCAGCAGTTTTCAAGCGGGAGCGGTCGAGCAGTACTTC.